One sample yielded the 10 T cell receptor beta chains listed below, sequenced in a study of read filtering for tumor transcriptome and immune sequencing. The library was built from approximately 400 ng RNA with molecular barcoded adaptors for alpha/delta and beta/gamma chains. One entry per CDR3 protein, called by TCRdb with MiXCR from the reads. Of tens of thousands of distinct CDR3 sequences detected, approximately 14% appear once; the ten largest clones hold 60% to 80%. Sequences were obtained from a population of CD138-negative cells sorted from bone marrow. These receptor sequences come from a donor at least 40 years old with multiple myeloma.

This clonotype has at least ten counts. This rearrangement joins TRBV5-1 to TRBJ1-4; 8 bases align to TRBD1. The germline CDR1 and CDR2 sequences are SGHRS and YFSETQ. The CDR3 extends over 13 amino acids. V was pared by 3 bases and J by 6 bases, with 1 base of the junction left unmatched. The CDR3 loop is CASSSTGDEKLFF. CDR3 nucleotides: TGCGCCAGCAGCTCGACAGGGGATGAAAAACTGTTTTTT.

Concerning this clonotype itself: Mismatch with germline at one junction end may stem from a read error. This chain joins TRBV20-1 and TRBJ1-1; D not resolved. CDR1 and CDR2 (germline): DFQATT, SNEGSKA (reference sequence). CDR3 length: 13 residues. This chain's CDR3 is CSARTAPNTEVFF. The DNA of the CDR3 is TGCAGTGCCAGAACGGCACCCAACACTGAAGTTTTCTTT.

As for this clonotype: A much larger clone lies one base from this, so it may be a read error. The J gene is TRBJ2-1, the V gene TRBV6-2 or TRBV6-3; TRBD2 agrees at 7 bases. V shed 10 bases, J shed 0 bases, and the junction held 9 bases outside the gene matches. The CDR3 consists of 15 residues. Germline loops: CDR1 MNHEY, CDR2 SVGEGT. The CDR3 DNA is TGTGCCAACCAGAACCGCGGGAGCTCCTACAATGAGCAGTTCTTC. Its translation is CANQNRGSSYNEQFF.

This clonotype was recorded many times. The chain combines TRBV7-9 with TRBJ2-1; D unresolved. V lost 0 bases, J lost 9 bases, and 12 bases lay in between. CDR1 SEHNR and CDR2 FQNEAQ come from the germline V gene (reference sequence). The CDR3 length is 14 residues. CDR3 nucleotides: TGTGCCAGCAGCTTAGCGGCGCAGTTCGGTGAGCAGTTCTTC. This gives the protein CASSLAAQFGEQFF. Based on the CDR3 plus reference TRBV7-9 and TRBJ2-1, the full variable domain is DTGVSQNPRHKITKRGQNVTFRCDPISEHNRLYWYRQTLGQGPEFLTYFQNEAQLEKSRLLSDRFSAERPKGSFSTLEIQRTEQGDSAMYLCASSLAAQFGEQFFGPGTRLTVL.

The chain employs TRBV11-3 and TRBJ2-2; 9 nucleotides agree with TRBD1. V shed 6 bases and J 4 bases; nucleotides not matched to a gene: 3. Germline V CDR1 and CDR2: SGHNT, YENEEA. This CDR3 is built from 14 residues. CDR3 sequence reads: CASRQDRGTGELFF. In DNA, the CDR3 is TGTGCCAGCAGGCAGGACAGGGGCACCGGGGAGCTGTTTTTT.

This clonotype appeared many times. The DNA of the CDR3 is TGTGCCAGCAGCGGGGGCCGAGTAGGAGAGACCCAGTACTTC. This codes for CASSGGRVGETQYF. V and J are TRBV5-4 and TRBJ2-5, with D maybe TRBD1 (6 bases). V was shortened by 4 bases and J by 4 bases, with 14 bases between the two germline ends. The CDR3 is made up of 14 amino acids. The germline V gene has CDR1 SGHNT and CDR2 YYREEE (reference sequence). Using reference TRBV5-4 and TRBJ2-5 for the parts outside the CDR3, the full variable domain is ETGVTQSPTHLIKTRGQQVTLRCSSQSGHNTVSWYQQALGQGPQFIFQYYREEENGRGNFPPRFSGLQFPNYSSELNVNALELDDSALYLCASSGGRVGETQYFGPGTRLLVL.

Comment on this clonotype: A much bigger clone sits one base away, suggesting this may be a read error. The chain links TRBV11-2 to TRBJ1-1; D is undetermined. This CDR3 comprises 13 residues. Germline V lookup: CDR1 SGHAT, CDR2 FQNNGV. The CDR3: CTSSSRQNTEAFF. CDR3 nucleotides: TGTACCAGCAGCTCCCGACAGAACACTGAAGCTTTCTTT.

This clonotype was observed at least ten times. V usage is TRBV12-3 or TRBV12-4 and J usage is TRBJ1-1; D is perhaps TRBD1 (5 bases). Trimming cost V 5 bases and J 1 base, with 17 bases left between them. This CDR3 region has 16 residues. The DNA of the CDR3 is TGTGCCAGCAGTCCGAAGGGGATTAGCCCGAACACTGAAGCTTTCTTT. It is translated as CASSPKGISPNTEAFF.

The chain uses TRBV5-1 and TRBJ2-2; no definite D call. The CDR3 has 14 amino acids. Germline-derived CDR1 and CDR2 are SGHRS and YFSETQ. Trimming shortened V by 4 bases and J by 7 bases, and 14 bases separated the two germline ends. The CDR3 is CASSPPNSGGELFF. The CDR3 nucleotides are TGCGCCAGCAGCCCTCCAAACAGTGGCGGGGAGCTGTTTTTT.

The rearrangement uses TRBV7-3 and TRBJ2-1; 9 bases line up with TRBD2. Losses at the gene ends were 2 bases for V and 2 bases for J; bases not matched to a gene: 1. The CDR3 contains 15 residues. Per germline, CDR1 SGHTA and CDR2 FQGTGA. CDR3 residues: CASSLGTSPYNEQFF. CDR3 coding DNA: TGTGCCAGCAGCTTAGGGACTAGCCCCTACAATGAGCAGTTCTTC.